Reported below is one T cell receptor beta chain. Its antigen remains unidentified. Generated by immunoSEQ multiplex PCR, the TCRdb table keeps only in-frame clones and is missing some. Here the sample spans about 140,000 clones, 85% to 95% being singletons. The sample originates from a study of T cell responses to AZD1222 COVID-19 vaccine. Study outcomes and limitations: Per reports, nearly half of all spike-specific TCRs target regions that are unmutated in variants. Sampled repertoires all dated from after the peak T cell response. Vaccination with two AZD1222 doses was followed by a rise in Spike-specific TCR breadth and depth.

The receptor was derived from an adult who had recovered from COVID-19. The starting material was peripheral blood, obtained after recovery from COVID-19.

The DNA for the CDR3 is TGTGCCAGCAGCCGGGCCGAAGGGTACAATGAGCAGTTCTTC. The encoded protein is CASSRAEGYNEQFF. V is TRBV7-9 and J is TRBJ2-1; D is undetermined. This CDR3 contains 14 residues. The V and J ends lost 5 bases and 4 bases respectively, with 12 bases between them. Germline CDR1 and CDR2: SEHNR and FQNEAQ (reference sequence).